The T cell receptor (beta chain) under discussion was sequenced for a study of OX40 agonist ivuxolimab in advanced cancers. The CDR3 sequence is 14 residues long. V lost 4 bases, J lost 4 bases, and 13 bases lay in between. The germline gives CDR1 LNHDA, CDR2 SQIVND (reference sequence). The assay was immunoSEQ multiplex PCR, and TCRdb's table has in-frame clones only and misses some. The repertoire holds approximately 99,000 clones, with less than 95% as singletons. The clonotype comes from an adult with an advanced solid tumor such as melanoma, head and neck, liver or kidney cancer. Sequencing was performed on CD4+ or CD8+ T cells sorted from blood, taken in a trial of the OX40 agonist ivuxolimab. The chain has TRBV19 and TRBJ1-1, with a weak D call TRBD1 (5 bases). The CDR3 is CASSNQGGSTEAFF. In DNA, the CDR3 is TGTGCCAGTAGTAATCAGGGAGGGAGCACTGAAGCTTTCTTT.